These 23 T cell receptor beta chains were all obtained from the same sample, sequenced in a study of shared clonotypes between healthy human individuals. Sequencing used immunoSEQ multiplex PCR; TCRdb keeps in-frame clones, though not all of them. Among around 430,000 clones, around 79% were seen once, and the ten largest hold over 10%. Sequencing used PBMCs. Receptor source: a woman aged 35 to 49 in good health. Some clones in this sample may be carry-over from other donors' samples.

In this sample, this clone turned up once. The chain uses TRBV25-1 and TRBJ2-1; D may correspond to TRBD1 or TRBD2 (5 bases each). Germline CDR1 and CDR2: MGHDK and SYGVNS. The V end was cut by 1 base, the J end by 3 bases, with 10 bases between. The CDR3 sequence is 15 residues long. CDR3 in amino acids: CASSEFGANYNEQFF. CDR3 sequence (DNA): TGTGCCAGCAGTGAATTCGGGGCGAACTACAATGAGCAGTTCTTC. The whole variable domain, remainder taken from reference TRBV25-1 and TRBJ2-1, is EADIYQTPRYLVIGTGKKITLECSQTMGHDKMYWYQQDPGMELHLIHYSYGVNSTEKGDLSSESTVSRIRTEHFPLTLESARPSHTSQYLCASSEFGANYNEQFFGPGTRLTVL.

V is TRBV7-9 and J is TRBJ2-7; unclear D gene. CDR3 length: 13 amino acids. With 5 bases removed from V and 2 bases from J, the gap between germline ends came to 10 bases. Germline V gene sequence: CDR1 SEHNR, CDR2 FQNEAQ (reference sequence). CDR3 residues: CASSPRSTYEQYF. CDR3 bases: TGTGCCAGCAGCCCACGGTCAACCTACGAGCAGTACTTC.

This chain connects TRBV15 to TRBJ1-1; a possible D gene is TRBD1 (6 bases). CDR1 is LNHNV and CDR2 is YYDKDF in the germline V gene (reference sequence). The CDR3 sequence is 16 residues long. V dropped 0 bases and J dropped 1 base, with 12 bases sitting between them. The CDR3 sequence: CATSRDPPGQNTEAFF. CDR3 DNA sequence: TGTGCCACCAGCAGAGATCCTCCGGGACAGAACACTGAAGCTTTCTTT.

This clone was seen just once. The chain carries TRBV6-1 and TRBJ2-7; D might be TRBD2 (5 bases). Germline CDR1 is MNHNS and CDR2 is SASEGT. The CDR3 extends over 14 amino acids. The germline V and J ends were trimmed by 2 bases and 6 bases, with 14 bases remaining between them. The CDR3 DNA sequence: TGTGCCAGCAGTGAAAGAGGGTTGGGTGGCGAGCAGTACTTC. Translated: CASSERGLGGEQYF.

About this clone itself: A far more abundant clone sits one base away, making this likely a read error. This rearrangement joins TRBV30 to TRBJ2-5; D possibly matches TRBD1 or TRBD2 (5 bases each). Trimming removed 7 bases from V and 11 bases from J, with 23 bases in between. The CDR3 is 13 residues long. Germline V lookup: CDR1 GTSNPN, CDR2 SVGIG (reference sequence). The CDR3 region is CASPGPSIYGQYF. CDR3 in DNA: TGTGCCTCGCCGGGACCGTCCATCTACGGGCAGTACTTC.

As concerns this clone: The junction and the germline gene differ at one end; a read error may be behind it. The sample has other DNA sequences that encode this CDR3 too. V and J are TRBV10-3 and TRBJ2-7; the D call may be TRBD1 or TRBD2 (5 bases each). This CDR3 has 14 amino acids. Germline V gene sequence: CDR1 ENHRY, CDR2 SYGVKD. The CDR3 bases are TGCGCCATCAGTCCGGGGCCTGGCTCCTACGAGCAGTACTTC. Translated, it gives CAISPGPGSYEQYF.

Comment on this clone: With a far larger clone one base away, a read error is the likely cause. The V gene is TRBV6-1, the J gene TRBJ2-7, with 9 bases identical to TRBD1. The CDR3 covers 15 residues. CDR1 MNHNS and CDR2 SASEGT come from the germline V gene. The CDR3 is CVSSVSGTGSYEQYF. DNA of the CDR3: TGTGTCAGCAGTGTGTCCGGGACAGGGTCGTACGAGCAGTACTTC.

The chain links TRBV27 to TRBJ2-5; the D is unclear. The end of the DNA fits TRBJ2-7 better, so the J call may be wrong. The CDR3 has 14 amino acids. Germline loops: CDR1 MNHEY, CDR2 SMNVEV (reference sequence). CDR3 bases: TGTGCCAGCAGTTTATGGGGTACAAACTACGAGCAGTACTTC. This gives the protein CASSLWGTNYEQYF.

In this sample, this clone turned up a few times. The chain recombines TRBV5-1 with TRBJ2-7; D gene unclear. Germline loops: CDR1 SGHRS, CDR2 YFSETQ. Trimming took off 5 bases at V and 0 bases at J, with 15 bases between the two ends. This CDR3 is built from 15 residues. The CDR3 DNA reads TGCGCCAGCAGGTTTCTGGGTTCCAACTCCTACGAGCAGTACTTC. As protein: CASRFLGSNSYEQYF. Supplemented by reference TRBV5-1 and TRBJ2-7, the full variable domain reads KAGVTQTPRYLIKTRGQQVTLSCSPISGHRSVSWYQQTPGQGLQFLFEYFSETQRNKGNFPGRFSGRQFSNSRSEMNVSTLELGDSALYLCASRFLGSNSYEQYFGPGTRLTVT.

The V call is TRBV5-1, the J call TRBJ2-4, with no clear D. CDR1 is SGHRS, CDR2 YFSETQ, per germline. V lost 0 bases to trimming and J lost 0 bases, with 4 bases between them. The CDR3 length is 14 residues. The CDR3 DNA reads TGCGCCAGCAGCTTGGAAACAGCCAAAAACATTCAGTACTTC. Its protein is CASSLETAKNIQYF.

V and J are TRBV6-4 and TRBJ2-3, with no clear D. CDR1 is MRHNA and CDR2 is SNTAGT in the germline V gene. The CDR3 runs to 14 residues. Trimming cost V 3 bases and J 0 bases, with 7 bases left between them. This chain's CDR3 is CASSERYSTDTQYF. For the CDR3, the DNA is TGTGCCAGCAGTGAGCGGTATAGCACAGATACGCAGTATTTT.

As to this clone: One base away lies a much larger clone, so this may be a sequencing read error. The V gene is TRBV29-1, the J gene TRBJ2-1, with TRBD2 as a possible D gene (7 bases). The germline V gene has CDR1 SQVTM and CDR2 ANQGSEA. Deletions cut 8 bases from V and 9 bases from J, with 14 bases between. The CDR3 covers 11 residues. The CDR3 loop is CSIGGGGEQFF. DNA for the CDR3: TGCAGCATTGGGGGAGGGGGTGAGCAGTTCTTC.

Only a few counts were recorded for this clone. V gene TRBV6-1 combines with J gene TRBJ2-7; 12 bases align to TRBD2. Germline-derived CDR1 and CDR2 are MNHNS and SASEGT. The CDR3 covers 14 residues. The V segment lost 7 bases and the J segment 3 bases; nucleotides outside the gene matches: 4. As DNA, the CDR3 is TGTGCCAGCACTAGACTAGCGGGAGTCTACGAGCAGTACTTC. Translation gives CASTRLAGVYEQYF.

This clone was counted ten times or more. The genes are TRBV7-2 and TRBJ2-7; 8 nucleotides line up with TRBD2. Germline CDR1 SGHTA, CDR2 FQGNSA. The CDR3 contains 15 residues. The V and J ends lost 3 bases and 5 bases, in that order; junction bases with no gene match: 9. The CDR3 DNA is TGTGCCAGCAGCTTTCAGACCGGGACTAGGAACGAGCAGTACTTC. It encodes CASSFQTGTRNEQYF.

The V and J genes are TRBV18 and TRBJ1-1; D gene uncertain. The CDR3 sequence is 14 residues long. The V end was cut by 3 bases, the J end by 1 base, with 9 bases between. Germline V lookup: CDR1 KGHSH, CDR2 LQKENI. The CDR3 region has the DNA TGTGCCAGCTCACCGCCCGGGAGGAACACTGAAGCTTTCTTT. This codes for CASSPPGRNTEAFF.

This clone was counted only a few times. CDR3 DNA: TGTGCCAGCAGTCGGGGCAATCAGCCCCAGCATTTT. It codes for CASSRGNQPQHF. The V and J genes are TRBV28 and TRBJ1-5; D not resolved. V dropped 5 bases and J dropped 2 bases, with 4 bases sitting between them. Germline assignment: CDR1 MDHEN and CDR2 SYDVKM. The length of the CDR3 is 12 residues.

The rearrangement uses TRBV28 and TRBJ2-1, with a tentative D call TRBD2 (5 bases). Germline CDR1 is MDHEN and CDR2 is SYDVKM. The CDR3 contains 12 residues. Trimming pared 10 bases from V and 8 bases from J, leaving 15 bases between. The CDR3 region has the DNA TGTGCCATTCGGAAATTGAGGGATGAGCAGTTCTTC. Encoded protein: CAIRKLRDEQFF.

V gene TRBV19 combines with J gene TRBJ1-1, with D unresolved. Trimming left V 3 bases short and J 4 bases short, with 15 bases between. Germline lookup yields CDR1 LNHDA and CDR2 SQIVND (reference sequence). CDR3 size: 15 residues. Written as DNA, the CDR3 is TGTGCCAGTAGTATCCGTCTTTCTGTGGGCACTGAAGCTTTCTTT. Translating gives CASSIRLSVGTEAFF.

J is TRBJ2-7 and V is TRBV19; no firm D call. The germline V gene has CDR1 LNHDA and CDR2 SQIVND (reference sequence). V was trimmed by 5 bases and J by 3 bases, leaving 14 bases between them. CDR3 length equals 14 residues. Here the CDR3 reads CASSLEDDHYEQYF. As DNA, the CDR3 is TGTGCCAGTAGTCTCGAAGACGATCACTACGAGCAGTACTTC.

The chain employs TRBV2 and TRBJ2-1; 8 positions match TRBD2. The V gene end was trimmed by 3 bases and the J gene end by 8 bases; junction bases not matched to a gene: 18. Germline V CDR1 and CDR2: SNHLY, FYNNEI. This CDR3 comprises 18 residues. The CDR3 bases are TGTGCCAGCAGTGAGGAGATCAAGCGGGAGAGGGGCCTCGATGAGCAGTTCTTC. Protein sequence: CASSEEIKRERGLDEQFF.

This clone was seen more than once but under ten times. V usage is TRBV11-2 and J usage is TRBJ2-5; D tentatively fits TRBD1 or TRBD2 (5 bases each). V was clipped by 6 bases and J by 7 bases, with 15 bases between them. The CDR3 length is 13 residues. Germline CDR1 and CDR2: SGHAT and FQNNGV. CDR3 region: CASSLGDRRTQYF. For the CDR3, the DNA is TGTGCCAGCAGTCTAGGGGACCGCAGGACCCAGTACTTC.

V is TRBV7-9 and J is TRBJ1-5; D not certain. Germline values: CDR1 SEHNR, CDR2 FQNEAQ (reference sequence). This CDR3 has 13 amino acids. V was trimmed by 4 bases and J by 6 bases, leaving 10 bases between them. CDR3 DNA sequence: TGTGCCAGCAGCTCGACTAGAGGTCAGCCCCAGCATTTT. Its translation: CASSSTRGQPQHF.

The V gene is TRBV10-3, the J gene TRBJ2-7; 7 positions agree with TRBD2. CDR1 is ENHRY and CDR2 is SYGVKD in the germline V gene. This CDR3 comprises 15 residues. V lost 4 bases and J lost 0; bases outside the gene matches: 6. CDR3: CAISVRGDPSYEQYF. CDR3 in DNA: TGTGCCATCAGTGTCCGGGGGGACCCCTCCTACGAGCAGTACTTC.